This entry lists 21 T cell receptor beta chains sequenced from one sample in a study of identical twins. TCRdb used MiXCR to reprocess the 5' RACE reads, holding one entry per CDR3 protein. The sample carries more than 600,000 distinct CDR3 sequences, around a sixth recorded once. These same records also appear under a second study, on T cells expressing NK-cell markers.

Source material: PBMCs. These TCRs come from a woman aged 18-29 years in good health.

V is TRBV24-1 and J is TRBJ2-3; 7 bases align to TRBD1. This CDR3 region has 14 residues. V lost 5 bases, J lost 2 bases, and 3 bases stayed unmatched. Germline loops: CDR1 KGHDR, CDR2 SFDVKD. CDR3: CATSGGGLTDTQYF. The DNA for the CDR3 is TGTGCCACCAGTGGAGGGGGCCTCACAGATACGCAGTATTTT.

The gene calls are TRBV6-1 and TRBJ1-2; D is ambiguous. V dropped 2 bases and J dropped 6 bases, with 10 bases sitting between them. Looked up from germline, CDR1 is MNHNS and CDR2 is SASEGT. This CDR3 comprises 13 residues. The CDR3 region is CASSEMGIHGYTF. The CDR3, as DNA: TGTGCCAGCAGTGAAATGGGAATCCATGGCTACACCTTC.

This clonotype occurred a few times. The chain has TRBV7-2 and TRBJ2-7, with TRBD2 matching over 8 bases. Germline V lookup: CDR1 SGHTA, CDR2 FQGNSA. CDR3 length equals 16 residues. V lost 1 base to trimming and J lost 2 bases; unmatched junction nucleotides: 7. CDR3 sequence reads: CASSLVVASGPYEQYF. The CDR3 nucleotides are TGTGCCAGCAGCTTAGTCGTTGCTAGCGGGCCCTACGAGCAGTACTTC.

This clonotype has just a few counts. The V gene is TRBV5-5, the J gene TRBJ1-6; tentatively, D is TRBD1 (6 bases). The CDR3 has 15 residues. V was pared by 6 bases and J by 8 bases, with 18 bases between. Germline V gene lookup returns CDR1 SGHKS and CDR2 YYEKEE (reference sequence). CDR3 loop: CASTFTPGADSPLHF. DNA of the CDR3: TGTGCCAGCACCTTCACACCAGGGGCGGATTCACCCCTCCACTTT.

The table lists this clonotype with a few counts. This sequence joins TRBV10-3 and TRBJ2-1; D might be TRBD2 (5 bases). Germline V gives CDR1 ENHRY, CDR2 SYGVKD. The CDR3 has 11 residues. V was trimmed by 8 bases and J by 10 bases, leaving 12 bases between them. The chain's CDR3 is CAIALASEQFF. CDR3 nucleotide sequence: TGTGCCATCGCTCTAGCAAGCGAGCAGTTCTTC.

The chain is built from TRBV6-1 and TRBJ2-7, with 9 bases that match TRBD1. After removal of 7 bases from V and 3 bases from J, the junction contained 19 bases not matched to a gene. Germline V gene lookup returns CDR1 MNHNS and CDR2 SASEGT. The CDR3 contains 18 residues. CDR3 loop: CASTSPDRGRVSHYEQYF. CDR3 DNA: TGTGCCAGCACCTCTCCGGACAGGGGAAGAGTCTCTCACTACGAGCAGTACTTC.

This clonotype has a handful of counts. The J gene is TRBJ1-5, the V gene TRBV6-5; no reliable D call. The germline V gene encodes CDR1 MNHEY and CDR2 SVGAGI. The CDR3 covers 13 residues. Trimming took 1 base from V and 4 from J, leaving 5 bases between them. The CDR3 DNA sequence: TGTGCCAGCAGTTACTACGGGAATCAGCCCCAGCATTTT. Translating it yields CASSYYGNQPQHF.

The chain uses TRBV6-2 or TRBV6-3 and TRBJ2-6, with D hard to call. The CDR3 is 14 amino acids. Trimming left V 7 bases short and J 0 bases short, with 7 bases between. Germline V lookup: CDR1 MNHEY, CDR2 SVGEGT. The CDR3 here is CASKRSSGANVLTF. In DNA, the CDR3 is TGTGCCAGCAAACGGTCCTCTGGGGCCAACGTCCTGACTTTC.

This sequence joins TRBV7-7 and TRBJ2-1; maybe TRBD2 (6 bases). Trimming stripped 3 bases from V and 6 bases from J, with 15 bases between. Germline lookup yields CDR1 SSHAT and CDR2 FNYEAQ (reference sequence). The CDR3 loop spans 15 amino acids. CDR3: CASSLGPLASNEQFF. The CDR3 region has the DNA TGTGCCAGCAGCTTGGGGCCACTAGCTAGCAATGAGCAGTTCTTC.

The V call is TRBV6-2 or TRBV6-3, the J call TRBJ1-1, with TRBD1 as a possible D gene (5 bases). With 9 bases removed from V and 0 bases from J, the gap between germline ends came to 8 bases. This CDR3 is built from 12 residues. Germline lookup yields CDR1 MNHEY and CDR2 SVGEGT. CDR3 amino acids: CASTTVNTEAFF. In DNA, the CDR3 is TGTGCCAGTACGACAGTGAACACTGAAGCTTTCTTT.

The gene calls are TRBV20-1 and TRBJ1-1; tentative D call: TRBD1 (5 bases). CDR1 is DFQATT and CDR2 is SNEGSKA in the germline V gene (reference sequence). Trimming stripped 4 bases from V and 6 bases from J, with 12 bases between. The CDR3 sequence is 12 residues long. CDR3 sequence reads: CSATGVGSEAFF. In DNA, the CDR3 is TGCAGTGCTACGGGGGTAGGGTCTGAAGCTTTCTTT.

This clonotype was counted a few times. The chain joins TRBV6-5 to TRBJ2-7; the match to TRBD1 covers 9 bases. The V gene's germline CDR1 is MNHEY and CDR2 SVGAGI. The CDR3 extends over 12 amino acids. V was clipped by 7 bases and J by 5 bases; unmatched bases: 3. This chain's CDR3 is CASMGQGNEQYF. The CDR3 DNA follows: TGTGCCAGCATGGGACAGGGTAACGAGCAGTACTTC.

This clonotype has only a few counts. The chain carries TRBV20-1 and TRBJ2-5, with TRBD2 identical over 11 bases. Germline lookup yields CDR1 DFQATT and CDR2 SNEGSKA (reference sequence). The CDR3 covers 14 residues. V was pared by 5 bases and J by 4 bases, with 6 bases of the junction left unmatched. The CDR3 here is CSAQLLAGAETQYF. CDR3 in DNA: TGCAGTGCTCAGTTACTAGCGGGGGCAGAGACCCAGTACTTC.

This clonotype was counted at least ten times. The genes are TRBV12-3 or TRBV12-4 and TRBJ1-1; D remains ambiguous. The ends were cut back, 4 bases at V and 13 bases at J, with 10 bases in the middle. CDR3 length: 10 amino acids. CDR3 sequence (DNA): TGTGCCAGCAGTTCTAGACGAGGTTTCTTT. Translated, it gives CASSSRRGFF.

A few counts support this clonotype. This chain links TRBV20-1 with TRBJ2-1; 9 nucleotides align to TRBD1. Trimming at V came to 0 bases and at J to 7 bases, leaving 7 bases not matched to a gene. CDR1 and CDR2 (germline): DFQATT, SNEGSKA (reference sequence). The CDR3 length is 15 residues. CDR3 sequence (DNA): TGCAGTGCTAGAGATAGGACAGGGGCGGGGAATGAGCAGTTCTTC. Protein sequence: CSARDRTGAGNEQFF.

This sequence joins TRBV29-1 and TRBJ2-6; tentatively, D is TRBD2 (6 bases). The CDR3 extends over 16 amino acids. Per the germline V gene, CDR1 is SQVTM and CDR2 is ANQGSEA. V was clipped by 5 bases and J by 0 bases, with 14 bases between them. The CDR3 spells CSVPGGKSSGANVLTF. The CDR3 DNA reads TGCAGCGTTCCTGGGGGGAAGAGCTCTGGGGCCAACGTCCTGACTTTC. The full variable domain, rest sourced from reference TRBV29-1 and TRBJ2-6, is SAVISQKPSRDICQRGTSLTIQCQVDSQVTMMFWYRQQPGQSLTLIATANQGSEATYESGFVIDKFPISRPNLTFSTLTVSNMSPEDSSIYLCSVPGGKSSGANVLTFGAGSRLTVL.

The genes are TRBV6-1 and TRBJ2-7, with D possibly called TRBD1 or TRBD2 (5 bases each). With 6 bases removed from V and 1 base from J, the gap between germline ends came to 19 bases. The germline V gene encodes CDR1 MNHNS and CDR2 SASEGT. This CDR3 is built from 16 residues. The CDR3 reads CASRTQSVGGSYEQYF. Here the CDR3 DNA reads TGTGCCAGCAGAACGCAGAGCGTTGGGGGTTCCTACGAGCAGTACTTC.

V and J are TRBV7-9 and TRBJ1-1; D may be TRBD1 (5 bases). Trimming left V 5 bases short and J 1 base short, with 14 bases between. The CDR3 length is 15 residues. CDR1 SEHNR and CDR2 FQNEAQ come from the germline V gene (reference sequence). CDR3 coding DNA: TGTGCCAGCAGCAACCTCCAGGGACCGAACACTGAAGCTTTCTTT. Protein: CASSNLQGPNTEAFF.

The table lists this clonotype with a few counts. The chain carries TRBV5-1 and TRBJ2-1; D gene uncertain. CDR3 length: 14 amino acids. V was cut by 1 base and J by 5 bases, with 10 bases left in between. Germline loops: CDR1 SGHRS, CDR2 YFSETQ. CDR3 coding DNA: TGCGCCAGCAGCTTGATATCTTTCAACAATGAGCAGTTCTTC. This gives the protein CASSLISFNNEQFF.

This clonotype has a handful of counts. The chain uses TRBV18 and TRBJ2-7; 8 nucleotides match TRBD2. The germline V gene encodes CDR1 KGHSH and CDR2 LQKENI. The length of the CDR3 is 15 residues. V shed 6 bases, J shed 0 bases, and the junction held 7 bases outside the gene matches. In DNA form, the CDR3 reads TGTGCCAGCTCTACCGTAGCGGGGTCCTCCTACGAGCAGTACTTC. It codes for CASSTVAGSSYEQYF.

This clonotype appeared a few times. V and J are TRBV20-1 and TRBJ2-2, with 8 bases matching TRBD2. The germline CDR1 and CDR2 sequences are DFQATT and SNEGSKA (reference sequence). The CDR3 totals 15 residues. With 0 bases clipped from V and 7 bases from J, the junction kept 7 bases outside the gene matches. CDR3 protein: CSARDSGSVIGELFF. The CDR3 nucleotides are TGCAGTGCTAGAGACAGCGGGAGTGTCATCGGGGAGCTGTTTTTT.